This T cell receptor beta chain was recovered during a study of blood T cells in healthy people across ages. Study information: Per two T cells, template switching captured roughly one barcoded beta molecule.

Germline V gene data show CDR1 as MNHEY and CDR2 as SVGAGI. V gave up 3 bases and J gave up 9 bases; unmatched junction bases: 11. The CDR3 extends over 16 amino acids. This clonotype was counted many times. Using a J-beta primer mix together with a sample-barcoded 5' primer, a second PCR was run for roughly 6 to 12 cycles. A minimum of 2.5 million CDR3-containing paired-end reads was obtained for each sample. TCRdb reprocessed the 5' RACE reads with MiXCR, giving one entry per CDR3 protein. The sample records approximately 960,000 distinct CDR3 sequences, under 35% being singletons. These data are also associated with another study on T cells of mothers and their children.

The genes are TRBV6-5 and TRBJ1-6; TRBD1 matches 7 bases. The clonotype originates from a woman between 35 and 50 years old in good health. The sample comprised blood. The CDR3, as DNA: TGTGCCAGCAGTTATTATGTTACAGGGGCAGGTTCACCCCTCCACTTT. This encodes CASSYYVTGAGSPLHF.